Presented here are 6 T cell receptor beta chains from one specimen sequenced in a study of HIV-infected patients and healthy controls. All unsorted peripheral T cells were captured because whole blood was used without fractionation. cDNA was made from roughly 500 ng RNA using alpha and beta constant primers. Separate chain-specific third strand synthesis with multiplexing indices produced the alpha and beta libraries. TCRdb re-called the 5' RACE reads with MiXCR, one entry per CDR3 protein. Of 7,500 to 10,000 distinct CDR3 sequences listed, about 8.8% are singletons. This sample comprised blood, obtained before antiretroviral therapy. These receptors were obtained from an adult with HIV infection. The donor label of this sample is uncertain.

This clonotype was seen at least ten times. The CDR3 sequence is CASSQGPSGGAFYEQYF. The CDR3 nucleotides read TGTGCCAGCAGCCAAGGTCCGAGCGGGGGGGCGTTCTACGAGCAGTACTTC. V and J are TRBV4-2 and TRBJ2-7; 10 bases agree with TRBD2. The CDR3 has 17 amino acids. The J segment lost 3 bases and the V segment lost 1 base, leaving 9 bases of the junction unmatched. The germline gives CDR1 LGHNA, CDR2 YNFKEQ.

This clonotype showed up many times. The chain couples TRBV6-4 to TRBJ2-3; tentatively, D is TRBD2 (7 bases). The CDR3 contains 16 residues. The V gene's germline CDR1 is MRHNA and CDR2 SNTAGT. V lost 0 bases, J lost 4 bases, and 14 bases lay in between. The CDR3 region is CASSDSEGGAADTQYF. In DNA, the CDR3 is TGTGCCAGCAGTGACTCGGAAGGGGGGGCTGCAGATACGCAGTATTTT.

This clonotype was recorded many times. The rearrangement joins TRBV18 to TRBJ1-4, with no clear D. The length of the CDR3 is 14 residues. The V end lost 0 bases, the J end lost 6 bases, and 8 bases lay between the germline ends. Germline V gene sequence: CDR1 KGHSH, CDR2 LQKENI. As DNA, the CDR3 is TGTGCCAGCTCACCACCGGACGGGTATGAAAAACTGTTTTTT. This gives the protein CASSPPDGYEKLFF.

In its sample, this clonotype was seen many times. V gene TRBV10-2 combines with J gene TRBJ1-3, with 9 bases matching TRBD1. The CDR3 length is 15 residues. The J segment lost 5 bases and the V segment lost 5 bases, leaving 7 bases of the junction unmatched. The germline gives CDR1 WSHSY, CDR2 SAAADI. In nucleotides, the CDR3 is TGCGCCAGCAGTTCGGGACAGGGTAATCGAAACACCATATATTTT. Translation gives CASSSGQGNRNTIYF.

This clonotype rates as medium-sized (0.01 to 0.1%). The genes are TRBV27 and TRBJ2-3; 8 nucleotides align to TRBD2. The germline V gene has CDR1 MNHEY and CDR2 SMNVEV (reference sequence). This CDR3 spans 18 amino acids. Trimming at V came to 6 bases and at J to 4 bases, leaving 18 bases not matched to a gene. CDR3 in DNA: TGTGCCAGCAGCCTAGTGTCTCCGCGGGAGGCTTCCGCAGATACGCAGTATTTT. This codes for CASSLVSPREASADTQYF.

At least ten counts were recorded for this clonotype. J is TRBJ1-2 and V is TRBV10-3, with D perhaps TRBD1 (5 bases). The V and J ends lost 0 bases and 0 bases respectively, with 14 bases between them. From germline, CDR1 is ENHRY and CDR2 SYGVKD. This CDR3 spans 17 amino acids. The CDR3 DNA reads TGTGCCATCAGTGAGTCGCGGGCCGGGGGAGCTAACTATGGCTACACCTTC. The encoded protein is CAISESRAGGANYGYTF.